This is a list of T cell receptor beta chains from one sample in a study of post-analysis software for immune sequencing data. One entry per CDR3 protein results from TCRdb running MiXCR on the PCR reads. Of 750,000 to 900,000 distinct CDR3 sequences detected, about half appear once; the ten largest clones hold over 4.5%. Sequencing was performed on blood. These receptor sequences come from a girl aged 5-17 years with multiple sclerosis. CDR3s include the opening cysteine and the closing phenylalanine or tryptophan. The D gene is left open where the match is weak. Size is omitted from some rows. Given values are once, few, many or a class for expanded clones.

v_call	d_call	j_call	clone_size	cdr3_aa	cdr3_nt
TRBV29-1	.	TRBJ2-1	once	CSVEDSVRGEQFF	TGCAGCGTTGAGGATTCGGTTAGGGGTGAGCAGTTCTTC
TRBV7-8	TRBD1	TRBJ1-2	few	CASSLTGTGDPHNYGYTF	TGTGCCAGCAGCCTAACCGGGACAGGGGATCCCCATAACTATGGCTACACCTTC
TRBV10-3	TRBD2	TRBJ2-2	.	CAISGLAGVFGGELFF	TGTGCCATCAGCGGACTAGCGGGAGTATTCGGCGGGGAGCTGTTTTTT
TRBV12-3/TRBV12-4	.	TRBJ2-7	few	CASSFEGRYEQYF	TGTGCCAGCAGTTTTGAGGGGAGGTACGAGCAGTACTTC
TRBV7-3	.	TRBJ2-5	.	CASSPELGGLETQYF	TGTGCCAGCAGCCCCGAGTTGGGGGGACTAGAGACCCAGTACTTC
TRBV12-3/TRBV12-4	TRBD1	TRBJ2-7	.	CASSPLKDRGPYEQYF	TGTGCCAGCAGTCCCCTTAAGGACAGGGGACCCTACGAGCAGTACTTC
TRBV12-5	.	TRBJ2-1	few	CASGLGLKRPNEQFF	TGTGCTAGTGGTTTGGGACTCAAGCGGCCCAATGAGCAGTTCTTC
TRBV12-3/TRBV12-4	TRBD2	TRBJ2-1	.	CASSPLGVAGGPGYNEQFF	TGTGCCAGCAGTCCCCTGGGGGTAGCGGGAGGGCCGGGGTACAATGAGCAGTTCTTC
TRBV12-3/TRBV12-4	.	TRBJ2-5	.	CASSLSFGRARETQYF	TGTGCCAGCAGTTTATCCTTCGGGCGGGCCCGGGAGACCCAGTACTTC
TRBV27	.	TRBJ2-1	.	CASSFAGLVNEQFF	TGTGCCAGCAGTTTTGCAGGGTTGGTCAATGAGCAGTTCTTC
TRBV10-2	.	TRBJ2-1	.	CASSLGSLYNEQFF	TGCGCCAGCAGCCTCGGTAGCCTCTACAATGAGCAGTTCTTC
TRBV29-1	TRBD1	TRBJ2-7	.	CSAGSSGQVTEQYF	TGCAGCGCCGGATCATCGGGACAGGTCACCGAGCAGTACTTC
TRBV20-1	TRBD2	TRBJ2-7	.	CSAPGKLSGDSYEQYF	TGCAGTGCCCCCGGGAAACTCAGCGGGGACTCCTACGAGCAGTACTTC
TRBV29-1	.	TRBJ1-2	.	CSVDEQSTYGYTF	TGCAGCGTTGATGAACAGTCGACCTATGGCTACACCTTC
TRBV10-2	TRBD2	TRBJ2-7	.	CASSEVGGGPYEQYF	TGCGCCAGCAGTGAGGTTGGGGGGGGTCCCTACGAGCAGTACTTC
TRBV29-1	.	TRBJ1-1	.	CSVETRRVRDTEAFF	TGCAGCGTAGAGACTCGTCGGGTAAGAGACACTGAAGCTTTCTTT
TRBV5-6	TRBD1	TRBJ2-3	few	CASGTARNFTDTQYF	TGTGCCAGCGGGACAGCCCGAAACTTCACAGATACGCAGTATTTT
TRBV6-5	.	TRBJ2-7	.	CASSYSVPTRTIYEQYF	TGTGCCAGCAGTTACTCGGTTCCTACCAGGACGATATACGAGCAGTACTTC
TRBV20-1	.	TRBJ2-7	.	CSARDDSSLSYEQYF	TGCAGTGCTAGAGATGACAGCAGCCTCTCCTACGAGCAGTACTTC
TRBV7-9	TRBD2	TRBJ2-1	.	CASSLGGSGRGSYNEQFF	TGTGCCAGCAGCTTAGGGGGTAGCGGGAGAGGCTCCTACAATGAGCAGTTCTTC
TRBV21-1	.	TRBJ2-7	.	CASSKGVGRDRLFEQYF	TGTGCCAGCAGCAAAGGAGTAGGACGGGACAGGCTGTTCGAGCAGTACTTC
TRBV7-9	TRBD1	TRBJ2-1	once	CASSFRTGNYNEQFF	TGTGCCAGCAGCTTCCGGACAGGGAACTACAATGAGCAGTTCTTC
TRBV7-9	TRBD1	TRBJ2-7	.	CASSLAAGQGYEQYF	TGTGCCAGCAGCTTAGCTGCGGGACAGGGGTACGAGCAGTACTTC
TRBV4-2	.	TRBJ2-5	.	CASSQDPDGRGQETQYF	TGTGCCAGCAGCCAAGATCCGGACGGTAGGGGCCAAGAGACCCAGTACTTC
TRBV10-2	TRBD2	TRBJ2-7	.	CASSDSGRAFSYEQYF	TGCGCCAGCAGCGATAGCGGGAGGGCCTTTTCCTACGAGCAGTACTTC
TRBV28	.	TRBJ2-7	.	CASSWRGAYEQYF	TGTGCCAGCAGTTGGAGGGGAGCCTACGAGCAGTACTTC
TRBV5-1	.	TRBJ2-5	.	CASSTLLGGEQETQYF	TGCGCCAGCAGCACCCTACTTGGAGGAGAACAAGAGACCCAGTACTTC
TRBV6-5	.	TRBJ2-4	few	CAAGEWGAGEQYF	TGTGCCGCGGGGGAATGGGGGGCGGGTGAGCAGTACTTC
TRBV5-1	.	TRBJ2-7	.	CASSLGVTLYEQYF	TGCGCCAGCAGCTTGGGGGTAACGCTTTACGAGCAGTACTTC
TRBV4-3	.	TRBJ1-2	.	CASSQEITGYRYTF	TGCGCCAGCAGCCAAGAAATCACAGGGTATCGCTACACCTTC
TRBV7-2	TRBD1	TRBJ2-5	.	CASSRDRGYVETQYF	TGTGCCAGCAGCAGGGACAGGGGTTACGTAGAGACCCAGTACTTC
TRBV29-1	TRBD1	TRBJ2-3	.	CSVDGFLHNPGQGYTDTQYF	TGCAGCGTTGATGGTTTCTTACATAACCCGGGACAGGGATACACAGATACGCAGTATTTT
TRBV20-1	.	TRBJ2-7	few	CSARDNSYEQYF	TGCAGTGCTAGAGATAACTCCTACGAGCAGTACTTC